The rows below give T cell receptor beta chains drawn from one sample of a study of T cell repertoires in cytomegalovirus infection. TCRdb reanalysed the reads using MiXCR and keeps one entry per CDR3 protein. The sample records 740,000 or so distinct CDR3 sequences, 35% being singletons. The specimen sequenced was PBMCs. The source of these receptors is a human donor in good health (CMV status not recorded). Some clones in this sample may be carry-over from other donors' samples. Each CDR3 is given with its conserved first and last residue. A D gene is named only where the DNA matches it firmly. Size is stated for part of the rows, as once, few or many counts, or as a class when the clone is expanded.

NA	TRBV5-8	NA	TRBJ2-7	CASSLSEYSYEQYF	TGTGCCAGCAGCTTGTCCGAGTACTCCTACGAGCAGTACTTC
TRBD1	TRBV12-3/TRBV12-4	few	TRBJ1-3	CASSVGQGGNTIYF	TGTGCCAGCAGTGTAGGACAGGGGGGGAACACCATATATTTT
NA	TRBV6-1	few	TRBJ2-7	CASSGQWGESYEQYF	TGTGCCAGCAGTGGACAGTGGGGGGAATCCTACGAGCAGTACTTC
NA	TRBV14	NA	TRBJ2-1	CASSYTLNEQFF	TGTGCCAGCAGCTACACCCTCAATGAGCAGTTCTTC
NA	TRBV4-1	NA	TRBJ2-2	CASSQDRGRATGELFF	TGCGCCAGCAGCCAAGATAGGGGCAGGGCGACCGGGGAGCTGTTTTTT
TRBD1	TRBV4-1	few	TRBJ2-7	CASSQPDRVNTYEQYF	TGCGCCAGCAGCCAACCCGACAGGGTAAACACCTACGAGCAGTACTTC
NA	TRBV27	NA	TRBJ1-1	CASSLYPSAEAFF	TGTGCCAGCAGTTTATACCCTTCGGCTGAAGCTTTCTTT
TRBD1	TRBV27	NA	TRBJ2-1	CASSLGTGSGYNEQFF	TGTGCCAGCAGTTTAGGGACAGGTAGCGGTTACAATGAGCAGTTCTTC
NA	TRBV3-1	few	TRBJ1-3	CASSQVMSNSGNTIYF	TGTGCCAGCAGCCAGGTAATGAGTAACTCTGGAAACACCATATATTTT
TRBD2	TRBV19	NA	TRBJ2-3	CASSSQLAGGPTDTQYF	TGTGCCAGTAGTTCGCAACTAGCGGGAGGGCCGACAGATACGCAGTATTTT
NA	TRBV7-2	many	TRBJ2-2	CASSVPGQHFMSAGELFF	TGTGCCAGCAGCGTACCGGGACAACACTTCATGTCGGCCGGGGAGCTGTTTTTT
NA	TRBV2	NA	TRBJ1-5	CASSLSDRNQPQHF	TGTGCCAGCAGCCTTTCGGACAGAAATCAGCCCCAGCATTTT